The 28 T cell receptor beta chains below come from one sample, sequenced in a study of blood T cell repertoires in COVID-19. The method was immunoSEQ multiplex PCR; TCRdb's version includes in-frame clones alone and lacks a portion of them. This table has roughly 180,000 clones, just over 85% appearing once. The source material was peripheral blood. Receptors originate from a man aged 55 to 70 with acute or convalescent COVID-19.

The chain is built from TRBV10-3 and TRBJ1-5; D is uncertain. The CDR3 runs 14 residues. Deletions cut 0 bases from V and 8 bases from J, with 11 bases between. Germline V gives CDR1 ENHRY, CDR2 SYGVKD. The CDR3 sequence is CAISESKQIEPQHF. CDR3 in DNA: TGTGCCATCAGTGAGTCGAAACAGATCGAGCCCCAGCATTTT.

The chain employs TRBV28 and TRBJ2-3, with TRBD1 matching over 7 bases. Germline V gene lookup returns CDR1 MDHEN and CDR2 SYDVKM. This CDR3 is 14 amino acids long. After removal of 3 bases from V and 2 bases from J, the junction contained 2 bases not matched to a gene. This CDR3 reads CASSLGQPTDTQYF. DNA for the CDR3: TGTGCCAGCAGTTTGGGACAGCCCACAGATACGCAGTATTTT.

Note on this clone: At one end, the junction sequence differs from germline, possibly due to a read error. The chain carries TRBV6-1 and TRBJ2-7, with 8 bases that match TRBD2. Germline V gives CDR1 MNHNS, CDR2 SASEGT. This CDR3 is 17 amino acids long. The CDR3: CARSEAAGGAGVYEQYF. The CDR3 DNA is TGTGCCCGCAGTGAAGCGGCCGGGGGGGCGGGAGTCTACGAGCAGTACTTC.

V gene TRBV7-9 combines with J gene TRBJ2-5; D perhaps matches TRBD1 (6 bases). There are 14 residues in the CDR3. Trimming shortened V by 4 bases and J by 6 bases, and 15 bases separated the two germline ends. CDR1 and CDR2 from the germline V gene are SEHNR and FQNEAQ (reference sequence). The CDR3 region is CASSSGTSVQTQYF. CDR3 nucleotides: TGTGCCAGCAGCTCCGGGACATCAGTCCAGACCCAGTACTTC.

J is TRBJ1-4 and V is TRBV2; D uncertain. The CDR3 is made up of 15 amino acids. Germline V gives CDR1 SNHLY, CDR2 FYNNEI. V was cut by 6 bases and J by 3 bases, with 14 bases left in between. In DNA form, the CDR3 reads TGTGCCAGCAGGGGATCCGGGCGGGCTAATGAAAAACTGTTTTTT. The encoded protein is CASRGSGRANEKLFF. Full variable domain (missing parts from reference TRBV2 and TRBJ1-4): EPEVTQTPSHQVTQMGQEVILRCVPISNHLYFYWYRQILGQKVEFLVSFYNNEISEKSEIFDDQFSVERPDGSNFTLKIRSTKLEDSAMYFCASRGSGRANEKLFFGSGTQLSVL.

The J gene is TRBJ1-1, the V gene TRBV30; tentative D call: TRBD1 (6 bases). This CDR3 is built from 15 residues. The V and J ends lost 0 bases and 1 base respectively, with 12 bases between them. CDR1 GTSNPN and CDR2 SVGIG come from the germline V gene (reference sequence). CDR3 residues: CAWSVQGTKNTEAFF. CDR3 in DNA: TGTGCCTGGAGTGTACAGGGTACTAAGAACACTGAAGCTTTCTTT. The full variable domain, with the rest looked up from reference TRBV30 and TRBJ1-1, is SQTIHQWPATLVQPVGSPLSLECTVEGTSNPNLYWYRQAAGRGLQLLFYSVGIGQISSEVPQNLSASRPQDRQFILSSKKLLLSDSGFYLCAWSVQGTKNTEAFFGQGTRLTVV.

The chain uses TRBV5-8 and TRBJ2-7; possibly TRBD1 or TRBD2 for D (6 bases each). The CDR3 has 15 residues. The germline gives CDR1 SGHTS, CDR2 YDEGEE. Trimming left V 4 bases short and J 6 bases short, with 20 bases between. The CDR3 region is CASSLEGTKWGEQYF. The CDR3 nucleotides are TGTGCCAGCAGCCTGGAGGGGACAAAATGGGGCGAGCAGTACTTC. The whole variable domain, filled in from reference TRBV5-8 and TRBJ2-7, reads EAGVTQSPTHLIKTRGQQATLRCSPISGHTSVYWYQQALGLGLQFLLWYDEGEERNRGNFPPRFSGRQFPNYSSELNVNALELEDSALYLCASSLEGTKWGEQYFGPGTRLTVT.

The rearrangement uses TRBV6-6 and TRBJ1-3; 8 bases are a match to TRBD1. With 10 bases clipped from V and 4 bases from J, the junction kept 9 bases outside the gene matches. Germline loops: CDR1 MNHNY, CDR2 SVGAGI (reference sequence). CDR3 size: 14 residues. The CDR3 DNA reads TGTGCCACCAAATCGACAGGGGTCGGAAACACCATATATTTT. It is translated as CATKSTGVGNTIYF.

This chain connects TRBV5-1 to TRBJ2-3, with 8 positions matching TRBD1. J gave up 0 bases and V 0 bases, and 6 bases lay outside the gene matches. The length of the CDR3 is 17 residues. In germline, CDR1 is SGHRS, CDR2 YFSETQ. The CDR3 loop is CASSLGTGTSSTDTQYF. CDR3 coding DNA: TGCGCCAGCAGCTTGGGGACAGGGACATCTAGCACAGATACGCAGTATTTT.

This sequence joins TRBV28 and TRBJ2-7; 13 nucleotides agree with TRBD2. The CDR3 totals 18 residues. V dropped 5 bases and J dropped 5; count of bases not matched to a gene: 15. Germline V gene sequence: CDR1 MDHEN, CDR2 SYDVKM. This chain's CDR3 is CASSPYQGLAGFHNEQYF. CDR3 in DNA: TGTGCCAGCAGTCCTTACCAGGGACTAGCGGGATTTCATAACGAGCAGTACTTC.

The CDR3 loop is CSVGPGGNIQYF. The CDR3 DNA follows: TGCAGCGTTGGGCCAGGGGGAAACATTCAGTACTTC. V usage is TRBV29-1 and J usage is TRBJ2-4; the match to TRBD1 covers 7 bases. Germline CDR1 SQVTM, CDR2 ANQGSEA. The ends lost 4 bases at V and 6 bases at J; junction bases unmatched: 3. This CDR3 is 12 amino acids long.

V usage is TRBV4-1 and J usage is TRBJ2-1; 10 bases align to TRBD2. V lost 1 base to trimming and J lost 12 bases; unmatched junction nucleotides: 15. The CDR3 has 17 amino acids. Germline V CDR1 and CDR2: MGHRA, YSYEKL. The CDR3 sequence: CASSQVGSGLARARQFF. CDR3 sequence (DNA): TGCGCCAGCAGCCAAGTGGGTTCGGGACTAGCGAGAGCCCGGCAGTTCTTC.

The chain couples TRBV29-1 to TRBJ2-1, with D perhaps TRBD1 (6 bases). The CDR3 is made up of 14 amino acids. The V gene's germline CDR1 is SQVTM and CDR2 ANQGSEA. V was trimmed by 4 bases and J by 2 bases, leaving 12 bases between them. The CDR3: CSVARDTAYNEQFF. The CDR3 region has the DNA TGCAGCGTTGCCCGGGACACGGCCTACAATGAGCAGTTCTTC.

The rearrangement uses TRBV28 and TRBJ2-7; D is perhaps TRBD1 (5 bases). Deletions cut 7 bases from V and 3 bases from J, with 7 bases between. Germline CDR1 reads MDHEN; CDR2 reads SYDVKM. This CDR3 spans 11 amino acids. In nucleotides, the CDR3 is TGTGCCAGCACAGGGTACTACGAGCAGTACTTC. Amino acid sequence: CASTGYYEQYF.

The rearrangement joins TRBV18 to TRBJ1-1, with TRBD1 matching over 11 bases. The germline V gene encodes CDR1 KGHSH and CDR2 LQKENI. The CDR3 is made up of 14 amino acids. Trimming removed 2 bases from V and 6 bases from J; junction bases left unmatched: 2. The CDR3 nucleotides read TGTGCCAGCTCACCATTGGGACAGGGGGCTGAAGCTTTCTTT. It yields the protein CASSPLGQGAEAFF.

V gene TRBV2 combines with J gene TRBJ2-7, with D perhaps TRBD1 (5 bases). Germline V CDR1 and CDR2: SNHLY, FYNNEI. V shed 3 bases and J shed 4 bases, with 10 bases lying between them. The CDR3 is 13 residues long. The CDR3 region has the DNA TGTGCCAGCAGTGAGGGCAGGGTTTACGAGCAGTACTTC. Translating gives CASSEGRVYEQYF.

CDR3 sequence: CASSQPPGQGYTEAFF. In DNA form, the CDR3 reads TGCGCCAGCAGCCAACCTCCGGGACAGGGGTACACTGAAGCTTTCTTT. The V gene is TRBV4-1, the J gene TRBJ1-1; TRBD1 agrees at 10 bases. This CDR3 region has 16 residues. The J segment lost 3 bases and the V segment lost 2 bases, leaving 6 bases of the junction unmatched. Germline V gene data show CDR1 as MGHRA and CDR2 as YSYEKL.

This chain uses TRBV7-9 with TRBJ2-1; TRBD2 matches at 11 bases. The CDR3 consists of 16 residues. CDR1 and CDR2 (germline): SEHNR, FQNEAQ (reference sequence). V was pared by 1 base and J by 4 bases, with 3 bases of the junction left unmatched. CDR3 sequence (DNA): TGTGCCAGCAGCTTAGGTAGCGGGAGGGATTACAATGAGCAGTTCTTC. Protein: CASSLGSGRDYNEQFF.

V gene TRBV18 combines with J gene TRBJ1-1; no firm D call. V was shortened by 0 bases and J by 4 bases, with 9 bases between the two germline ends. The CDR3 covers 14 residues. Germline V gives CDR1 KGHSH, CDR2 LQKENI. The CDR3 sequence: CASSPPGRGTEAFF. The CDR3 region has the DNA TGTGCCAGCTCACCACCGGGCCGGGGCACTGAAGCTTTCTTT.

This sequence joins TRBV12-3 or TRBV12-4 and TRBJ2-1, with a weak D call TRBD1 (6 bases). Trimming cost V 4 bases and J 10 bases, with 14 bases left between them. This CDR3 is 13 amino acids long. The CDR3: CASSSVQGGEQFF. The CDR3 coding sequence is TGTGCCAGCAGTTCGGTACAGGGCGGCGAGCAGTTCTTC.

The V call is TRBV2, the J call TRBJ1-6, with 7 nucleotides matching TRBD1. The CDR3 loop spans 13 amino acids. CDR1 is SNHLY, CDR2 FYNNEI, per germline. Trimming at V came to 8 bases and at J to 7 bases, leaving 5 bases not matched to a gene. CDR3 sequence: CASSPGGNSPLHF. DNA of the CDR3: TGTGCCAGCTCCCCAGGGGGGAATTCACCCCTCCACTTT.

The V and J genes are TRBV6-5 and TRBJ2-7; TRBD1 might be the D (6 bases). CDR3 length equals 13 residues. CDR1 MNHEY and CDR2 SVGAGI come from the germline V gene. V lost 4 bases and J 0 bases, leaving 7 bases between the germline ends. This chain's CDR3 is CASSWGRSYEQYF. The CDR3 DNA follows: TGTGCCAGCAGTTGGGGGCGCTCCTACGAGCAGTACTTC.

The chain links TRBV18 to TRBJ2-1, with 12 bases fitting TRBD2. The CDR3 loop spans 17 amino acids. V shed 5 bases and J 0 bases; nucleotides not matched to a gene: 5. Germline loops: CDR1 KGHSH, CDR2 LQKENI. The CDR3 protein is CASSTLAGGDSYNEQFF. In nucleotides, the CDR3 is TGTGCCAGCTCAACGCTAGCGGGAGGGGACTCCTACAATGAGCAGTTCTTC.

V and J are TRBV28 and TRBJ2-2, with 10 positions matching TRBD2. The CDR3 has 15 amino acids. CDR1 is MDHEN, CDR2 SYDVKM, per germline. V was pared by 8 bases and J by 8 bases, with 11 bases of the junction left unmatched. In DNA, the CDR3 is TGTGCCAGCGGACTAGCGGCACCATGGGGGGGGGAGCTGTTTTTT. It translates to CASGLAAPWGGELFF.

This chain joins TRBV6-5 and TRBJ2-2; 8 positions agree with TRBD1. The trim removed 7 bases at V and 4 bases at J, leaving 8 bases unmatched. This CDR3 spans 15 amino acids. Germline V gene lookup returns CDR1 MNHEY and CDR2 SVGAGI. Here the CDR3 reads CASTRTGTGTGELFF. In DNA form, the CDR3 reads TGTGCCAGCACCCGAACAGGGACAGGCACCGGGGAGCTGTTTTTT.

The rearrangement links TRBV4-2 to TRBJ1-1; TRBD1 matches at 9 bases. V was clipped by 0 bases and J by 3 bases; unmatched bases: 8. The CDR3 sequence is 17 residues long. Germline V CDR1 and CDR2: LGHNA, YNFKEQ. The CDR3 DNA follows: TGTGCCAGCAGCCAAGATGGGCGACAGGGGGGTCACACTGAAGCTTTCTTT. Protein product: CASSQDGRQGGHTEAFF.

V usage is TRBV6-5 and J usage is TRBJ2-1; no firm D call. CDR1 MNHEY and CDR2 SVGAGI come from the germline V gene. CDR3 length equals 13 residues. Trimming stripped 6 bases from V and 5 bases from J, with 11 bases between. CDR3: CASRYGANNEQFF. CDR3 DNA sequence: TGTGCCAGCAGATACGGTGCTAACAATGAGCAGTTCTTC.

The V and J genes are TRBV28 and TRBJ1-1; no clear D. The length of the CDR3 is 12 residues. The germline V gene has CDR1 MDHEN and CDR2 SYDVKM. V lost 3 bases to trimming and J lost 3 bases, with 5 bases between them. Here the CDR3 DNA reads TGTGCCAGCAGTTTCCTTGACACTGAAGCTTTCTTT. This sequence encodes CASSFLDTEAFF.